The 23 T cell receptor beta chains below were found in one sample sequenced in a study of cytomegalovirus exposure and HLA in healthy donors. In the PCR, 60 Vbeta and 13 Jbeta primers were used. The assay was immunoSEQ multiplex PCR, and TCRdb's table has in-frame clones only and misses some. Altogether over 150,000 clones are present, more than 75% being singletons, with the ten largest covering approximately 6.5%. The sequenced sample consisted of PBMCs. These receptor sequences come from a woman in her 50s in good health and CMV-seropositive.

The V and J genes are TRBV10-1 and TRBJ2-1; TRBD2 aligns across 12 bases. Germline assignment: CDR1 WNHNN and CDR2 SYGVQD (reference sequence). The length of the CDR3 is 16 residues. Trimming at V came to 0 bases and at J to 9 bases, leaving 6 bases not matched to a gene. The CDR3 coding sequence is TGCGCCAGCAGTGAGTCACTAGCGGGGGGCCGTGGTGAGCAGTTCTTC. This sequence encodes CASSESLAGGRGEQFF.

V usage is TRBV4-3 and J usage is TRBJ2-2, with D tentatively TRBD1 (6 bases). CDR1 is LGHNA and CDR2 is YSLEER in the germline V gene. The V end was cut by 4 bases, the J end by 1 base, with 10 bases between. The CDR3 contains 15 residues. The CDR3: CASSPRGGNTGELFF. In DNA form, the CDR3 reads TGCGCCAGCAGCCCCAGGGGTGGGAACACCGGGGAGCTGTTTTTT.

This clone was found once. V gene TRBV5-1 combines with J gene TRBJ1-6, with D possibly TRBD1 on 6 matching bases. Germline V gives CDR1 SGHRS, CDR2 YFSETQ. Trimming pared 0 bases from V and 10 bases from J, leaving 17 bases between. The CDR3 sequence is 16 residues long. CDR3 sequence: CASSLVGAGVESPLHF. The CDR3 DNA is TGCGCCAGCAGCTTGGTTGGGGCAGGGGTTGAATCACCCCTCCACTTT. The full variable domain, in which reference TRBV5-1 and TRBJ1-6 provide the parts outside the CDR3, is KAGVTQTPRYLIKTRGQQVTLSCSPISGHRSVSWYQQTPGQGLQFLFEYFSETQRNKGNFPGRFSGRQFSNSRSEMNVSTLELGDSALYLCASSLVGAGVESPLHFGNGTRLTVT.

J is TRBJ2-7 and V is TRBV11-2; D possibly corresponds to TRBD2 (5 bases). The V and J ends lost 0 bases and 11 bases respectively, with 14 bases between them. This CDR3 has 13 amino acids. Germline V gene lookup returns CDR1 SGHAT and CDR2 FQNNGV. As DNA, the CDR3 is TGTGCCAGCAGCTTAGATGGGCGTGGGAGCGAGTACTTC. It codes for CASSLDGRGSEYF.

The rearrangement links TRBV4-3 to TRBJ2-2; D not resolved. The germline V gene encodes CDR1 LGHNA and CDR2 YSLEER. Trimming took off 1 base at V and 5 bases at J, with 8 bases between the two ends. This CDR3 spans 14 amino acids. Here the CDR3 DNA reads TGCGCCAGCAGCCAAGGCCCGGAGACCGGGGAGCTGTTTTTT. This codes for CASSQGPETGELFF.

This rearrangement joins TRBV19 to TRBJ1-1; TRBD1 is a possible D gene (5 bases). Trimming left V 5 bases short and J 3 bases short, with 13 bases between. The CDR3 has 14 residues. In germline, CDR1 is LNHDA, CDR2 SQIVND (reference sequence). CDR3 protein: CASSLTALYTEAFF. The CDR3 nucleotides read TGTGCCAGTAGTTTGACAGCTCTTTACACTGAAGCTTTCTTT.

The chain couples TRBV6-5 to TRBJ2-2; D possibly corresponds to TRBD2 (5 bases). This CDR3 is 15 amino acids long. V shed 4 bases and J shed 4 bases, with 13 bases lying between them. Germline CDR1 is MNHEY and CDR2 is SVGAGI. This chain's CDR3 is CASSWTVLGTGELFF. The CDR3 region has the DNA TGTGCCAGCAGTTGGACTGTACTAGGCACCGGGGAGCTGTTTTTT.

This clone was seen many times. The chain links TRBV5-4 to TRBJ1-1; the D is unclear. This CDR3 spans 15 amino acids. V was pared by 4 bases and J by 4 bases, with 17 bases between. Germline-derived CDR1 and CDR2 are SGHNT and YYREEE (reference sequence). The CDR3 DNA follows: TGTGCCAGCAGCCCGGGTGGAACACGGGGCACTGAAGCTTTCTTT. Translated: CASSPGGTRGTEAFF.

This clone was found once. The chain employs TRBV9 and TRBJ2-7, with D possibly TRBD2 on 7 matching bases. The V end lost 2 bases, the J end lost 7 bases, and 19 bases lay between the germline ends. The CDR3 is 15 amino acids. From germline, CDR1 is SGDLS and CDR2 YYNGEE. The CDR3 protein is CASSVGGGHDGEQYF. In nucleotides, the CDR3 is TGTGCCAGCAGCGTGGGGGGGGGACATGACGGGGAGCAGTACTTC.

In the case of this clone: The CDR3 does not end in the conserved phenylalanine or tryptophan, so this is likely a read error. The gene calls are TRBV5-1 and TRBJ1-1; D gene unclear. Germline V lookup: CDR1 SGHRS, CDR2 YFSETQ. The CDR3 is made up of 13 amino acids. The V end lost 2 bases, the J end lost 6 bases, and 11 bases lay between the germline ends. DNA for the CDR3: TGCGCCAGCAGCTTCCCTGGTATAGCTGAAGCTTTCCTT. Amino acid sequence: CASSFPGIAEAFL.

This chain connects TRBV6-6 to TRBJ2-2; D ambiguous. This CDR3 spans 14 amino acids. V was clipped by 8 bases and J by 2 bases, with 12 bases between them. In germline, CDR1 is MNHNY, CDR2 SVGAGI (reference sequence). The chain's CDR3 is CASRIDFNTGELFF. In nucleotides, the CDR3 is TGTGCCAGCCGTATCGACTTTAACACCGGGGAGCTGTTTTTT.

The chain is built from TRBV7-9 and TRBJ2-1; D is possibly TRBD2 (5 bases). The germline CDR1 and CDR2 sequences are SEHNR and FQNEAQ (reference sequence). V lost 3 bases to trimming and J lost 2 bases, with 14 bases between them. The CDR3 extends over 16 amino acids. The CDR3 region is CASSFSGPKAYNEQFF. The CDR3 bases are TGTGCCAGCAGCTTCAGCGGACCGAAGGCCTACAATGAGCAGTTCTTC.

The chain employs TRBV6-5 and TRBJ1-1, with 7 bases aligning to TRBD1. The ends lost 4 bases at V and 6 bases at J; junction bases unmatched: 5. The CDR3 spans 13 residues. Germline loops: CDR1 MNHEY, CDR2 SVGAGI. DNA for the CDR3: TGTGCCAGCAGTTTTAGGGGGCTGGCTGAAGCTTTCTTT. Translating gives CASSFRGLAEAFF.

This chain joins TRBV6-6 and TRBJ1-2; 8 bases line up with TRBD1. The CDR3 has 14 residues. Germline CDR1 reads MNHNY; CDR2 reads SVGAGI (reference sequence). V shed 7 bases, J shed 5 bases, and the junction held 9 bases outside the gene matches. This CDR3 reads CASIQGQGRYGYTF. The CDR3 DNA is TGTGCCAGCATTCAAGGACAGGGACGTTATGGCTACACCTTC.

V is TRBV27 and J is TRBJ2-1, with TRBD2 matching 12 bases. This CDR3 is 15 amino acids long. CDR1 is MNHEY, CDR2 SMNVEV, per germline (reference sequence). The V gene end was trimmed by 4 bases and the J gene end by 7 bases; junction bases not matched to a gene: 5. CDR3 sequence reads: CASSSSSGRVNEQFF. For the CDR3, the DNA is TGTGCCAGCAGTTCTTCTAGCGGGAGGGTTAATGAGCAGTTCTTC.

The gene calls are TRBV5-1 and TRBJ2-5; TRBD2 aligns across 7 bases. Germline loops: CDR1 SGHRS, CDR2 YFSETQ. V gave up 3 bases and J gave up 5 bases; unmatched junction bases: 13. The CDR3 is made up of 16 amino acids. The CDR3 is CASSSNGPAGRETQYF. The CDR3, as DNA: TGCGCCAGCAGCTCGAATGGGCCAGCGGGGAGGGAGACCCAGTACTTC.

The chain couples TRBV7-9 to TRBJ1-6; 7 bases are shared with TRBD1. CDR3 size: 14 residues. CDR1 SEHNR and CDR2 FQNEAQ come from the germline V gene (reference sequence). V shed 2 bases, J shed 10 bases, and the junction held 5 bases outside the gene matches. The CDR3 spells CASSLQGGGSPLHF. Written as DNA, the CDR3 is TGTGCCAGCAGCTTACAGGGGGGCGGATCACCCCTCCACTTT.

The chain recombines TRBV4-1 with TRBJ2-5; 10 nucleotides align to TRBD1. Germline V gene lookup returns CDR1 MGHRA and CDR2 YSYEKL. The CDR3 totals 17 residues. The V gene end was trimmed by 3 bases and the J gene end by 4 bases; junction bases not matched to a gene: 11. CDR3 sequence reads: CASSHDPGQGSPETQYF. The CDR3 nucleotides read TGCGCCAGCAGCCACGACCCGGGACAGGGGAGCCCAGAGACCCAGTACTTC.

The V call is TRBV10-1, the J call TRBJ2-3; 16 bases are shared with TRBD2. V trimming: 4 bases; J trimming: 14 bases; junction bases outside the gene matches: 6. Per the germline V gene, CDR1 is WNHNN and CDR2 is SYGVQD (reference sequence). CDR3 length: 14 residues. The CDR3: CASSAGTSGRDPYF. In DNA, the CDR3 is TGCGCCAGCAGTGCCGGGACTAGCGGGAGGGATCCGTATTTT.

V usage is TRBV7-9 and J usage is TRBJ2-3; a possible D gene is TRBD1 (6 bases). Germline CDR1 is SEHNR and CDR2 is FQNEAQ (reference sequence). Trimming removed 1 base at V and 1 base at J, with 12 bases between. CDR3 length: 16 residues. CDR3 nucleotide sequence: TGTGCCAGCAGCTTAGGGGACACTTGGGGCACAGATACGCAGTATTTT. It yields the protein CASSLGDTWGTDTQYF.

The chain combines TRBV11-2 with TRBJ1-5; D unclear. This CDR3 contains 14 residues. V dropped 1 base and J dropped 4 bases, with 8 bases sitting between them. The germline CDR1 and CDR2 sequences are SGHAT and FQNNGV. The CDR3 here is CASSLALGNQPQHF. The CDR3 DNA reads as TGTGCCAGCAGCTTAGCACTAGGAAATCAGCCCCAGCATTTT. Together with reference TRBV11-2 and TRBJ1-5, the CDR3 gives the full variable domain: EAGVAQSPRYKIIEKRQSVAFWCNPISGHATLYWYQQILGQGPKLLIQFQNNGVVDDSQLPKDRFSAERLKGVDSTLKIQPAKLEDSAVYLCASSLALGNQPQHFGDGTRLSIL.

V is TRBV30 and J is TRBJ2-1, with D uncertain. This CDR3 contains 13 residues. Trimming removed 3 bases at V and 3 bases at J, with 9 bases between. Germline CDR1 is GTSNPN and CDR2 is SVGIG (reference sequence). The DNA for the CDR3 is TGTGCCTGGAGCGACTCCGACTACAATGAGCAGTTCTTC. This translates into CAWSDSDYNEQFF.

This chain joins TRBV28 and TRBJ2-4; 9 bases are shared with TRBD1. The CDR3 spans 12 residues. CDR1 MDHEN and CDR2 SYDVKM come from the germline V gene. The ends lost 7 bases at V and 15 bases at J; junction bases unmatched: 10. CDR3 nucleotide sequence: TGTGCCAGCACTTCAGCCGGGGGACAGGGGTACTTC. Translated, it gives CASTSAGGQGYF.